This T cell receptor beta chain was documented in a study of T cell responses to AZD1222 COVID-19 vaccine. TCRdb's copy holds only in-frame clones and misses some; the assay was immunoSEQ multiplex PCR. In the table there are fewer than 130,000 clones, around 90% of which are singletons. Germline V gene data show CDR1 as MNHEY and CDR2 as SVGAGI. Losses at the gene ends were 8 bases for V and 1 base for J; bases not matched to a gene: 9. The CDR3 is 15 residues long. Here the sequenced sample was peripheral blood, taken on day 0 of AZD1222 vaccination. The sequence was collected from an adult in good health. The chain employs TRBV6-5 and TRBJ1-1; 8 bases fit TRBD1. CDR3 region: CASLTKGTGNTEAFF. The CDR3 nucleotides are TGTGCCAGCCTGACTAAAGGGACAGGGAACACTGAAGCTTTCTTT.